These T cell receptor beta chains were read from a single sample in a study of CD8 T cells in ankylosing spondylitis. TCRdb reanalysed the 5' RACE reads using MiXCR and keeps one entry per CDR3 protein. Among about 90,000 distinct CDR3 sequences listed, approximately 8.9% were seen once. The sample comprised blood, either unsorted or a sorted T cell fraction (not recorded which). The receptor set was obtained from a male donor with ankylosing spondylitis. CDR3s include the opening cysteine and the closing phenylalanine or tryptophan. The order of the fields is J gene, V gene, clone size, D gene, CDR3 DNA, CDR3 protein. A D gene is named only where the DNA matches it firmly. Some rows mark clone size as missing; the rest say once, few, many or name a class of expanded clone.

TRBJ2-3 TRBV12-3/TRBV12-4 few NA TGTGCCAGCAGGCTGGGACGGGGAGCAGATACGCAGTATTTT CASRLGRGADTQYF
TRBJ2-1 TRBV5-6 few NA TGTGCCAGCAGCTCAGTGTTGGGCAATGAGCAGTTCTTC CASSSVLGNEQFF
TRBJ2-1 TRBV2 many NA TGTGCCAGCAGTGAAGGCGGGTACAATGAGCAGTTCTTC CASSEGGYNEQFF
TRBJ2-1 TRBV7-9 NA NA TGTGCCAGCAGCTTACCTGGCTCAGGGCAAAATGAGCAGTTCTTC CASSLPGSGQNEQFF
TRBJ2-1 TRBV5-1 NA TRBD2 TGCGCCAGCAGTGGATCTAGCGGGATGGTGGAGGATGAGCAGTTCTTC CASSGSSGMVEDEQFF
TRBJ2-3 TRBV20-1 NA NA TGCAGTGCTAGAGATCGGTCTTTGGCGGCGCAGTATTTT CSARDRSLAAQYF
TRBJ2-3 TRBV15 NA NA TGTGCCACCAGGGCGGAAGGGGAGACGAGGGATACGCAGTATTTT CATRAEGETRDTQYF
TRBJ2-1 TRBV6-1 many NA TGTGCCAGCAGTGAATGGGTTGGCTCCTACAATGAGCAGTTCTTC CASSEWVGSYNEQFF
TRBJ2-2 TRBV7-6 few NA TGTGCCAGCAGCCCCCGACTAGAAGAAAAGGTCGGGGAGCTGTTTTTT CASSPRLEEKVGELFF
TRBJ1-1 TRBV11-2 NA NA TGTGCCAGCAGCTTAGGAGTCAGTGAGACTGAAGCTTTCTTT CASSLGVSETEAFF
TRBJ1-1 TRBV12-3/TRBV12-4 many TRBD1 TGTGCCAGCAGTTTAAAAGGACAGGCTGAAGCTTTCTTT CASSLKGQAEAFF
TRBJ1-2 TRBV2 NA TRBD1 TGTGCCAGCAGTGAAGTCCCCACAGGGGGCGGGGGCTACACCTTC CASSEVPTGGGGYTF
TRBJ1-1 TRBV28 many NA TGTGCCAGCAGTAGTAGTGCGGGGAACACTGAAGCTTTCTTT CASSSSAGNTEAFF
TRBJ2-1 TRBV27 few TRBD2 TGTGCCAGCAGTTTTAGGACTAGCGGGAACGGTGAGCAGTTCTTC CASSFRTSGNGEQFF
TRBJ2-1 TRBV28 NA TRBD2 TGTGCCAGCAGTTTCGAGCGGGAGGGCCCGCAGTATGAGCAGTTCTTC CASSFEREGPQYEQFF
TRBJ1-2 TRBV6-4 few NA TGTGCCAGCAGTGGCCGGGACAACTATGGCTACACCTTC CASSGRDNYGYTF
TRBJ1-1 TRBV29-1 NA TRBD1 TGCAGCGTCGCCGACAGGGGCAACACTGAAGCTTTCTTT CSVADRGNTEAFF
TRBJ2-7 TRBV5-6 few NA TGTGCCAGCAGCTCACAGATGGGTTGGTACGAGCAGTACTTC CASSSQMGWYEQYF
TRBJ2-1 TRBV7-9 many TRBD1 TGTGCCAGCAGCAGCCGGGACAGGGTAAATGAGCAGTTCTTC CASSSRDRVNEQFF
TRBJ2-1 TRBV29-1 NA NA TGCAGCGTGGGGACGGCAGGCTCCTACAATGAGCAGTTCTTC CSVGTAGSYNEQFF
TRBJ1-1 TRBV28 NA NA TGTGCCAGCATCCCGATTTCGAACACTGAAGCTTTCTTT CASIPISNTEAFF
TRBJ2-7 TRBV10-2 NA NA TGCGCCAGCAGTGACTCCCATCGGACAGACTACGAGCAGTACTTC CASSDSHRTDYEQYF
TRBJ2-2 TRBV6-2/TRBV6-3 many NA TGTGCCAGCACTTCCGGGAGCCCCGGGGAGCTGTTTTTT CASTSGSPGELFF
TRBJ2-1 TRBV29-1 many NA TGCAGCTTCTCGGGCGGGCCTGGTCCGGTTTCCTACAATGAGCAGTTCTTC CSFSGGPGPVSYNEQFF
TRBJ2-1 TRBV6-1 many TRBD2 TGTGCCAGCTGCCCCTCGGGGGGAAACGAGCAGTTCTTC CASCPSGGNEQFF
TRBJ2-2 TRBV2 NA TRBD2 TGTGCCGCGGTGAGGGCTAGCGGGGCGAACACCGGGGAGCTGTTTTTT CAAVRASGANTGELFF
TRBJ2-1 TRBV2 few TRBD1 TGTGCCGGGCGGGCGGTACAGGGGGCCTACAATGAGCAGTTCTTC CAGRAVQGAYNEQFF
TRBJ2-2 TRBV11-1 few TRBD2 TGTGCCAGCAGCACGCCTAGTAGGTACCGGGCGGGAGACGTCACCGGGGAGCTGTTTTTT CASSTPSRYRAGDVTGELFF
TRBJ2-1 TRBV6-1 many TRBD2 TGTGCCGGATTCGGAGCGGGAGAGGCCGATGAGCAGTTCTTC CAGFGAGEADEQFF
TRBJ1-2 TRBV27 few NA TGTGCCAGCAGAAACCCCAATGGCTACACCTTC CASRNPNGYTF
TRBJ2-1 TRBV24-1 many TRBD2 TGTGCCACCAGTGATCCAGGACTAGCGGGGTTTGCTGAGCAGTTCTTC CATSDPGLAGFAEQFF
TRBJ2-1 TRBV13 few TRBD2 TGTGCCAGCAGCCAACGACGGGACTATGGTGAGCAGTTCTTC CASSQRRDYGEQFF
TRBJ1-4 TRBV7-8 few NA TGTGCCAGCAGCTTAGATCGCAGGGACCCAACTAATGAAAAACTGTTTTTT CASSLDRRDPTNEKLFF
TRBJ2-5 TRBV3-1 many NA TGTGCCAGCAGCCAGCCCGGGACTCCCCGGGTCCAGTACTTC CASSQPGTPRVQYF
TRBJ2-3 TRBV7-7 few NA TGTGCCAGCAGCTTAAAGAACACAGATACGCAGTATTTT CASSLKNTDTQYF
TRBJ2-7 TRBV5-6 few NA TGTGCCAGCAGCGCATCGGGGTTGCCGACGTCCTACGAGCAGTACTTC CASSASGLPTSYEQYF
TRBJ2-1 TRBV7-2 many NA TGTGCCAGCAGCTTAGGATCGGGGGCCTCCTACAATGAGCAGTTCTTC CASSLGSGASYNEQFF
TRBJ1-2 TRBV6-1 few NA TGTGCCAGCAGTCCAACAGGGTCGGGCTATGGCTACACCTTC CASSPTGSGYGYTF
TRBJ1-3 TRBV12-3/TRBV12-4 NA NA TGTGCCAGCAGCTTAGGGTTCTCTGGAAACACCATATATTTT CASSLGFSGNTIYF
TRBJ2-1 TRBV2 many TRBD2 TGTGCCAGCAGTGCCGGGACTAGCGGGAGCGATGAGCAGTTCTTC CASSAGTSGSDEQFF
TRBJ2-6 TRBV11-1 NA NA TGTGCCAGCATCGATTGGGGCGCTTACTCTGGGGCCAACGTCCTGACTTTC CASIDWGAYSGANVLTF
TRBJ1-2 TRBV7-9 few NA TGTGCCAGCAGCTTAGCTATGGGCCATCGCTATGGCTACACCTTC CASSLAMGHRYGYTF
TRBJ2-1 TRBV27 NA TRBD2 TGTGCCAGCAGTTTCCCGACTAGCGGTTACAATGAGCAGTTCTTC CASSFPTSGYNEQFF
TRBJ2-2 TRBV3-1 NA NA TGTGCCAGCAGCGGGGCTTCCCGAGGGACCGGGGAGCTGTTTTTT CASSGASRGTGELFF
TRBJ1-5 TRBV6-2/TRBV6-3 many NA TGTGCCAGCAGTAGGCGACAGAGAAATCAGCCCCAGCATTTT CASSRRQRNQPQHF
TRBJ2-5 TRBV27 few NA TGTGCCAGCAGTCCCGGAACGCCCCAGGAGACCCAGTACTTC CASSPGTPQETQYF
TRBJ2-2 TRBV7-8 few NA TGTGCCAGCAGCTTATGGGGAATTCGGGCCCCGAACACCGGGGAGCTGTTTTTT CASSLWGIRAPNTGELFF
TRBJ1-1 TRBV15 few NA TGTGCCACCAGCAGAGATGATTCGGATGAAGCTTTCTTT CATSRDDSDEAFF
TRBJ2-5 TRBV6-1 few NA TGTGCCAGCAGTGAAGGGGGTAGTCCCGAGACCCAGTACTTC CASSEGGSPETQYF
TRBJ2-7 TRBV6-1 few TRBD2 TGTGCCAGCAGTGAACTAGCGGGAGGGTCCTACGAGCAGTACTTC CASSELAGGSYEQYF
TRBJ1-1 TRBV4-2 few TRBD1 TGTGCCAGCAGCACGGGACAGGAAGCTTTCTTT CASSTGQEAFF
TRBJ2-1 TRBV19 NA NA TGTGCCAGTAGTACGGGGCTAGCTGCCTACAATGAGCAGTTCTTC CASSTGLAAYNEQFF
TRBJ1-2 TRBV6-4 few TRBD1 TGTGCCAGCAGCGACAGGGAGTTCGGAGGCTACACCTTC CASSDREFGGYTF
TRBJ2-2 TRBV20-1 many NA TGCAGTGCTCCACGGGGCCGGGATCCCCACGGGGAGCTGTTTTTT CSAPRGRDPHGELFF
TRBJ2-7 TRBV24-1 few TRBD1 TGTGCCACCCAAGGGGGCCTCGGGGAGCAGTACTTC CATQGGLGEQYF
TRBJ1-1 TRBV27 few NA TGTGCCAGCAGCCATACGGGGGGCCGGGCCCCTGAAGCTTTCTTT CASSHTGGRAPEAFF
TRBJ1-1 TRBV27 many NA TGTGCCAGCAGTTCTATGAGGAACACTGAAGCTTTCTTT CASSSMRNTEAFF